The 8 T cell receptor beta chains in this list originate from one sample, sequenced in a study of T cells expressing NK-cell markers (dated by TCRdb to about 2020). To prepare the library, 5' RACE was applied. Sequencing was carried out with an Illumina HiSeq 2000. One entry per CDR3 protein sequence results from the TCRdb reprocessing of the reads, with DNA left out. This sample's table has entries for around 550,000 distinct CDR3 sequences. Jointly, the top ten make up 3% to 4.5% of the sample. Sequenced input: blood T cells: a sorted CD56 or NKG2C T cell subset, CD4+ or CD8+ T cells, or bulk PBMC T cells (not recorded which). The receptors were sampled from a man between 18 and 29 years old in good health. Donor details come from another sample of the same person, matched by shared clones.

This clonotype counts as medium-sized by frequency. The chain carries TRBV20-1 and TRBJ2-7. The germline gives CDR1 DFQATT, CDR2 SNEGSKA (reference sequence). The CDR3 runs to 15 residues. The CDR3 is CSARDSSESLYEQYF.

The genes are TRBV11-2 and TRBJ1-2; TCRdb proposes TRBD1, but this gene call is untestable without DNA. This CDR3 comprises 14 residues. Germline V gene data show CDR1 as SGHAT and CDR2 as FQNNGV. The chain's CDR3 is CASSSSGGYYGYTF.

The CDR3 loop reads CASSFLRTDTQYF. The chain uses TRBV27 and TRBJ2-3. Germline values: CDR1 MNHEY, CDR2 SMNVEV (reference sequence). CDR3 size: 13 residues.

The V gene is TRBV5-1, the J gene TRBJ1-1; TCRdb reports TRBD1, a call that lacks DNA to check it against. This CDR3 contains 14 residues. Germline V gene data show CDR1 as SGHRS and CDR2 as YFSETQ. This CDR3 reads CASSVTRGRVEAFF.

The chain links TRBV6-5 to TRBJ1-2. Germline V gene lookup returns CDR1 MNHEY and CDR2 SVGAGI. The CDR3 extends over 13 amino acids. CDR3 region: CASSYLALKGYTF.

CDR3 region: CASSSYREDRDAEQYF. The chain has TRBV12-3 or TRBV12-4 and TRBJ2-7; the TCRdb D gene call, TRBD1, has no DNA to confirm it. The CDR3 consists of 16 residues.

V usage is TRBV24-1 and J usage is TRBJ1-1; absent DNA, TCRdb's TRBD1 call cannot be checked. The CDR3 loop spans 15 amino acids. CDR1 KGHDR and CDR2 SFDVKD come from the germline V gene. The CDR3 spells CATSDPLRQGERAFF.

The CDR3 loop is CSARGIRVHEQYF. V usage is TRBV20-1 and J usage is TRBJ2-7; TCRdb reports TRBD1, a call that lacks DNA to check it against. CDR3 length equals 13 residues. The germline V gene has CDR1 DFQATT and CDR2 SNEGSKA (reference sequence).